This TCR beta chain stems from a study of patients and donors after allogeneic stem cell transplantation. This clonotype was detected many times. TCRdb called the RT-PCR reads again in MiXCR, with one record for every CDR3 protein. The data contain 400,000 to 500,000 distinct CDR3 sequences, approximately 16% of them singletons. CDR1 is SGHKS, CDR2 YYEKEE, per germline (reference sequence). Deletions cut 4 bases from V and 2 bases from J, with 12 bases between. The CDR3 sequence is 14 residues long. The V gene is TRBV5-5, the J gene TRBJ1-1, with D possibly TRBD1 on 5 matching bases. The sample comprised blood, either unsorted or a sorted T cell fraction (not recorded which). This TCR was sampled from a human donor who was either an allogeneic HSCT recipient or a stem cell or donor lymphocyte infusion donor (not recorded which). It is not recorded whose cells these are; they may come from a transplant donor. CDR3 bases: TGTGCCAGCAGCCCAGGGTTTATTAACACTGAAGCTTTCTTT. This sequence encodes CASSPGFINTEAFF. Supplemented by reference TRBV5-5 and TRBJ1-1, the full variable domain reads DAGVTQSPTHLIKTRGQQVTLRCSPISGHKSVSWYQQVLGQGPQFIFQYYEKEERGRGNFPDRFSARQFPNYSSELNVNALLLGDSALYLCASSPGFINTEAFFGQGTRLTVV.